This T cell receptor beta chain originates from a study of T cells in localized non-small cell lung cancer. Germline-derived CDR1 and CDR2 are LGHNT and FRNRAP. This CDR3 spans 13 amino acids. The table lists this clone with a few counts. Libraries were prepared by immunoSEQ multiplex PCR; TCRdb keeps only in-frame clonotypes and omits some of them. This table has around 1,800 clones, roughly 25% appearing once. The sequencing here drew on normal lung tissue next to the tumor, taken before any cancer treatment. The origin of this receptor is a female donor aged 60 or older with stage II lung adenocarcinoma. This sequence joins TRBV12-5 and TRBJ1-3; possibly TRBD1 for D (6 bases). The CDR3 DNA is TGTGCCAGCGAGCTTTCACAGGGCGGCACCATATATTTT. It codes for CASELSQGGTIYF.